One and the same sample provided the 22 T cell receptor beta chains below, sequenced in a study of T cell responses to AZD1222 COVID-19 vaccine. Repertoires were generated with immunoSEQ multiplex PCR, while TCRdb's copy carries only in-frame clones and drops some. This sample has around 200,000 clones, with 80% to 95% found just once. This material consisted of peripheral blood, taken on day 0 of AZD1222 vaccination. These receptors originate from an adult in good health.

The rearrangement links TRBV18 to TRBJ1-2; unclear D gene. The germline V gene has CDR1 KGHSH and CDR2 LQKENI. Trimming pared 0 bases from V and 8 bases from J, leaving 13 bases between. The CDR3 totals 14 residues. In DNA form, the CDR3 reads TGTGCCAGCTCACCACCTGACAAGCTAGGAGGCTACACCTTC. Translating it yields CASSPPDKLGGYTF.

This rearrangement joins TRBV2 to TRBJ1-2, with D unresolved. Germline V gene lookup returns CDR1 SNHLY and CDR2 FYNNEI. Between the trimmed V and J ends, which lost 3 bases and 7 bases, there was a span of 18 bases. There are 15 residues in the CDR3. The CDR3 here is CASSDRTLTGRGYTF. CDR3 sequence (DNA): TGTGCCAGCAGTGATCGGACTCTCACTGGGCGTGGCTACACCTTC. The entire variable domain, with the rest obtained from reference TRBV2 and TRBJ1-2, is as follows: EPEVTQTPSHQVTQMGQEVILRCVPISNHLYFYWYRQILGQKVEFLVSFYNNEISEKSEIFDDQFSVERPDGSNFTLKIRSTKLEDSAMYFCASSDRTLTGRGYTFGSGTRLTVV.

This clone was picked up one time. The gene calls are TRBV24-1 and TRBJ2-2; no clear D gene. Trimming pared 4 bases from V and 1 base from J, leaving 9 bases between. The CDR3 is 15 residues long. Germline-derived CDR1 and CDR2 are KGHDR and SFDVKD. DNA of the CDR3: TGTGCCACCAGTGACCCCGACCTGAACACCGGGGAGCTGTTTTTT. It yields the protein CATSDPDLNTGELFF.

Details on this clone: Different DNA sequences within this sample yield the same CDR3. The chain employs TRBV11-2 and TRBJ2-7; no clear D. The CDR3 is 14 amino acids. Trimming pared 1 base from V and 0 bases from J, leaving 7 bases between. CDR1 is SGHAT, CDR2 FQNNGV, per germline. CDR3 DNA sequence: TGTGCCAGCAGCTTAGGGCCGGGCTCCTACGAGCAGTACTTC. Its translation: CASSLGPGSYEQYF.

The chain couples TRBV5-4 to TRBJ2-5; TRBD1 aligns across 9 bases. There are 15 residues in the CDR3. Germline V CDR1 and CDR2: SGHNT, YYREEE (reference sequence). With V trimmed by 6 bases and J by 3 bases, 9 bases remained unmatched. Written as DNA, the CDR3 is TGTGCCAGCACCCCGTCCGGACAGGGGAAAGAGACCCAGTACTTC. It specifies CASTPSGQGKETQYF.

The chain joins TRBV10-1 to TRBJ2-6, with D possibly being TRBD1 (5 bases). The germline CDR1 and CDR2 sequences are WNHNN and SYGVQD (reference sequence). V lost 3 bases to trimming and J lost 2 bases, with 14 bases between them. There are 17 residues in the CDR3. The CDR3 DNA reads TGCGCCAGCAGTGATGAAGGGGCTCGTGCTGGGGCCAACGTCCTGACTTTC. Encoded protein: CASSDEGARAGANVLTF.

This chain connects TRBV5-1 to TRBJ1-2; TRBD1 aligns across 7 bases. V lost 4 bases, J lost 3 bases, and 6 bases stayed unmatched. Germline assignment: CDR1 SGHRS and CDR2 YFSETQ. The length of the CDR3 is 14 residues. The CDR3 is CASSQTGTDYGYTF. DNA for the CDR3: TGCGCCAGCAGCCAGACCGGGACAGACTATGGCTACACCTTC.

This clone has just one count. The chain links TRBV6-5 to TRBJ1-4, with D possibly being TRBD1 (5 bases). CDR3 length equals 16 residues. The germline V gene encodes CDR1 MNHEY and CDR2 SVGAGI. V was pared by 0 bases and J by 4 bases, with 12 bases between. In nucleotides, the CDR3 is TGTGCCAGCAGTTACTCGAGTGGCAGGGTTAATGAAAAACTGTTTTTT. Amino acid sequence: CASSYSSGRVNEKLFF.

The rearrangement links TRBV5-1 to TRBJ2-2; 7 bases align to TRBD2. J was trimmed by 1 base and V by 1 base; bases with no gene match: 1. CDR1 SGHRS and CDR2 YFSETQ come from the germline V gene. This CDR3 spans 15 amino acids. The CDR3 is CASSLLAVNTGELFF. The CDR3 nucleotides read TGCGCCAGCAGCTTGCTAGCGGTGAACACCGGGGAGCTGTTTTTT.

The chain has TRBV6-2 or TRBV6-3 and TRBJ1-5; D gene ambiguous. Germline V gives CDR1 MNHEY, CDR2 SVGEGT. The CDR3 is made up of 15 amino acids. Trimming cost V 0 bases and J 2 bases, with 8 bases left between them. The CDR3 DNA reads as TGTGCCAGCAGTTACTCCTCGGCGGGCAATCAGCCCCAGCATTTT. Its translation: CASSYSSAGNQPQHF.

This clone turned up a few times. This chain links TRBV6-2 or TRBV6-3 with TRBJ2-1, with 7 bases identical to TRBD2. Germline-derived CDR1 and CDR2 are MNHEY and SVGEGT. The CDR3 is 17 amino acids. V shed 0 bases and J 3 bases; nucleotides not matched to a gene: 8. In DNA form, the CDR3 reads TGTGCCAGCAGTTACTCTCCCCCTAGCGGTATCTACAATGAGCAGTTCTTC. It codes for CASSYSPPSGIYNEQFF.

The chain couples TRBV5-5 to TRBJ2-7; D is ambiguous. Between the trimmed V and J ends, which lost 2 bases and 4 bases, there was a span of 13 bases. Germline CDR1 reads SGHKS; CDR2 reads YYEKEE (reference sequence). The length of the CDR3 is 14 residues. CDR3 sequence: CASSLVPPTYEQYF. The CDR3, as DNA: TGTGCCAGCAGCTTAGTCCCCCCCACATACGAGCAGTACTTC. The variable domain in full, with the rest retrieved from reference TRBV5-5 and TRBJ2-7, is DAGVTQSPTHLIKTRGQQVTLRCSPISGHKSVSWYQQVLGQGPQFIFQYYEKEERGRGNFPDRFSARQFPNYSSELNVNALLLGDSALYLCASSLVPPTYEQYFGPGTRLTVT.

This chain joins TRBV18 and TRBJ1-4; 9 bases are a match to TRBD1. Germline values: CDR1 KGHSH, CDR2 LQKENI. With V trimmed by 4 bases and J by 2 bases, 8 bases remained unmatched. The CDR3 has 17 residues. The CDR3 DNA follows: TGTGCCAGCTCACAAAGAACAGGGGGCTCGACTAATGAAAAACTGTTTTTT. This gives the protein CASSQRTGGSTNEKLFF.

The chain recombines TRBV5-1 with TRBJ1-2; D gene ambiguous. The germline V gene encodes CDR1 SGHRS and CDR2 YFSETQ. Between the trimmed V and J ends, which lost 1 base and 1 base, there was a span of 8 bases. This CDR3 has 14 residues. The CDR3 DNA is TGCGCCAGCAGCTTGTGGTCTGATAACTATGGCTACACCTTC. This translates into CASSLWSDNYGYTF.

This sequence joins TRBV5-1 and TRBJ1-3; D ambiguous. The CDR3 consists of 16 residues. V was shortened by 2 bases and J by 0 bases, with 12 bases between the two germline ends. CDR1 SGHRS and CDR2 YFSETQ come from the germline V gene. CDR3 bases: TGCGCCAGCAGCTTTACGGGGTTACACTCTGGAAACACCATATATTTT. Encoded protein: CASSFTGLHSGNTIYF.

The chain combines TRBV27 with TRBJ2-7, with D possibly matching TRBD2 (5 bases). Germline lookup yields CDR1 MNHEY and CDR2 SMNVEV (reference sequence). Trimming took off 1 base at V and 1 base at J, with 14 bases between the two ends. The CDR3 spans 16 residues. The CDR3 coding sequence is TGTGCCAGCAGTTTATGGGTCGGGGTTAGGTCCTACGAGCAGTACTTC. Encoded protein: CASSLWVGVRSYEQYF.

This clone has just one count. This chain connects TRBV28 to TRBJ1-4, with unresolved D. V was trimmed by 6 bases and J by 2 bases, leaving 13 bases between them. CDR3 length: 15 residues. Per germline, CDR1 MDHEN and CDR2 SYDVKM. The chain's CDR3 is CASSLLRTTNEKLFF. The DNA for the CDR3 is TGTGCCAGCAGCCTATTAAGGACGACTAATGAAAAACTGTTTTTT.

This chain links TRBV5-5 with TRBJ1-2; D uncertain. The CDR3 sequence is 13 residues long. V shed 3 bases and J shed 2 bases, with 8 bases lying between them. Germline CDR1 is SGHKS and CDR2 is YYEKEE (reference sequence). This chain's CDR3 is CASSSRRNYGYTF. CDR3 in DNA: TGTGCCAGCAGCTCCCGGAGAAACTATGGCTACACCTTC. The variable domain in full, completed from reference TRBV5-5 and TRBJ1-2, reads DAGVTQSPTHLIKTRGQQVTLRCSPISGHKSVSWYQQVLGQGPQFIFQYYEKEERGRGNFPDRFSARQFPNYSSELNVNALLLGDSALYLCASSSRRNYGYTFGSGTRLTVV.

The chain uses TRBV30 and TRBJ1-6, with D possibly being TRBD1 (5 bases). With 3 bases removed from V and 9 bases from J, the gap between germline ends came to 12 bases. This CDR3 spans 13 amino acids. Germline-derived CDR1 and CDR2 are GTSNPN and SVGIG (reference sequence). The CDR3 region is CAWRGLLASPLHF. In DNA form, the CDR3 reads TGTGCCTGGAGGGGGCTCTTGGCTTCACCCCTCCACTTT.

The V call is TRBV5-1, the J call TRBJ2-7; no firm D call. V was trimmed by 0 bases and J by 6 bases, leaving 7 bases between them. Looked up from germline, CDR1 is SGHRS and CDR2 is YFSETQ. CDR3 length equals 12 residues. CDR3 DNA sequence: TGCGCCAGCAGCTTGGACCCCCGCGAGCAGTACTTC. Amino acids: CASSLDPREQYF.

Worth noting for this clone: Different DNA sequences within this sample yield the same CDR3. The chain links TRBV20-1 to TRBJ2-7, with D uncertain. The CDR3 has 11 amino acids. Germline V CDR1 and CDR2: DFQATT, SNEGSKA (reference sequence). Trimming pared 0 bases from V and 3 bases from J, leaving 3 bases between. The DNA for the CDR3 is TGCAGTGCTAGAGAAGGCTACGAGCAGTACTTC. This codes for CSAREGYEQYF.

This chain uses TRBV19 with TRBJ1-5; weak D call: TRBD1 (6 bases). CDR3 size: 13 residues. V was pared by 5 bases and J by 6 bases, with 11 bases between. The germline gives CDR1 LNHDA, CDR2 SQIVND (reference sequence). Written as DNA, the CDR3 is TGTGCCAGTAGTTCAGGGGTTCGTCAGCCCCAGCATTTT. This translates into CASSSGVRQPQHF.